The 2 T cell receptor beta chains in this list originate from one sample, sequenced in a study of a mutant IDH1 vaccine in newly diagnosed glioma. Time point reported: baseline, week 1 (first vaccination visit). The treatment is: pre-vaccination baseline after standard-of-care therapy. Clones were sequenced by immunoSEQ multiplex PCR, and TCRdb holds only the in-frame ones, with some missing. The sample yields some 61,000 clones, about 86% seen once. The specimen was PBMCs, collected from a glioma patient treated with radiotherapy, temozolomide or both. The receptors shown here come from a man aged 25 to 40 with glioma.

V gene TRBV6-6 combines with J gene TRBJ1-3; D might be TRBD1 (6 bases). This CDR3 is built from 16 residues. The V gene lost 5 bases and the J gene lost 1 base, with 15 bases spanning the gap. Germline V lookup: CDR1 MNHNY, CDR2 SVGAGI (reference sequence). CDR3 nucleotides: TGTGCCAGCAGTGCTCCGGGGGCCCCATCTGGAAACACCATATATTTT. It codes for CASSAPGAPSGNTIYF.

The chain joins TRBV2 to TRBJ2-2, with D unclear. CDR1 SNHLY and CDR2 FYNNEI come from the germline V gene. The CDR3 is 12 residues long. The ends were cut back, 10 bases at V and 5 bases at J, with 11 bases in the middle. The chain's CDR3 is CATLSRTGELFF. The CDR3, as DNA: TGTGCCACCCTATCCAGGACCGGGGAGCTGTTTTTT.